A single TCR beta chain is shown here with its context. This sample is part of a study of T cell changes during pregnancy in multiple sclerosis. CDR1 is MNHEY, CDR2 SVGAGI, per germline. This CDR3 has 14 amino acids. The ends were cut back, 6 bases at V and 2 bases at J, with 14 bases in the middle. TCRdb's copy holds only in-frame clones and misses some; the assay was immunoSEQ multiplex PCR. The profile shows under 65,000 clones, 80% to 95% of them singletons. The receptor's source is a female donor in good health, enrolled as a control in a pregnancy study. Sequences were derived from peripheral blood, sampled after pregnancy. V is TRBV6-5 and J is TRBJ2-7, with D perhaps matching TRBD1 (6 bases). CDR3 sequence (DNA): TGTGCCAGCAGCTTAGACAGGCAGACCTACGAGCAGTACTTC. It codes for CASSLDRQTYEQYF.